One sample yielded the 13 T cell receptor beta chains listed below, sequenced in a study of blood T cell repertoires in COVID-19 (dated by TCRdb to the early 2020s). The library relied on the immunoSEQ multiplex PCR assay. TCRdb provides this immuneACCESS table in a form limited to in-frame rearrangements. Some clones are lacking; in checked studies, under half of them reflect an unresolved V gene, and why the rest are absent is not known. The sample table lists about 230,000 clones, 70% to 90% of them with a count of one. In total, the top ten clones hold 12% of the sample. The specimen was peripheral blood. These receptors were obtained from a woman younger than 35 who had recovered from COVID-19.

The chain links TRBV10-3 to TRBJ2-3; 12 nucleotides agree with TRBD2. Germline V CDR1 and CDR2: ENHRY, SYGVKD. Trimming cost V 1 base and J 2 bases; bases outside gene matches: 4. There are 17 residues in the CDR3. In nucleotides, the CDR3 is TGTGCCATCAGTGAGTTAGGACTAGCGGGGATCACAGATACGCAGTATTTT. It encodes CAISELGLAGITDTQYF.

This chain uses TRBV2 with TRBJ1-2, with 9 bases lining up with TRBD1. The CDR3 has 14 amino acids. The trim removed 7 bases at V and 4 bases at J, leaving 7 bases unmatched. Germline V gives CDR1 SNHLY, CDR2 FYNNEI. CDR3 nucleotide sequence: TGTGCCAGCACCCGGACAGGGGTGGCCTATGGCTACACCTTC. It codes for CASTRTGVAYGYTF.

The gene calls are TRBV27 and TRBJ2-5; 7 bases fit TRBD1. Trimming at V came to 8 bases and at J to 2 bases, leaving 11 bases not matched to a gene. The CDR3 extends over 15 amino acids. Germline lookup yields CDR1 MNHEY and CDR2 SMNVEV (reference sequence). DNA for the CDR3: TGTGCCAGCGGAACCGGGACAGCCAAACAAGAGACCCAGTACTTC. It codes for CASGTGTAKQETQYF.

The gene calls are TRBV4-3 and TRBJ2-3, with 9 bases identical to TRBD1. CDR3 length: 17 amino acids. Germline-derived CDR1 and CDR2 are LGHNA and YSLEER. V was pared by 0 bases and J by 4 bases, with 8 bases of the junction left unmatched. Here the CDR3 DNA reads TGCGCCAGCAGCCAAGATATAGGGGACAGGGTTGCAGATACGCAGTATTTT. Encoded protein: CASSQDIGDRVADTQYF.

In its sample, this clone was seen a few times. The chain is built from TRBV19 and TRBJ2-4; 10 nucleotides match TRBD1. CDR1 LNHDA and CDR2 SQIVND come from the germline V gene (reference sequence). Trimming removed 6 bases from V and 4 bases from J; junction bases left unmatched: 3. This CDR3 region has 14 residues. The CDR3, as DNA: TGTGCCAGTAGGGGGGGACAGGGGAAAAACATTCAGTACTTC. Its translation is CASRGGQGKNIQYF.

This rearrangement joins TRBV30 to TRBJ1-3; D gene unclear. The CDR3 has 13 residues. V lost 2 bases, J lost 0 bases, and 5 bases lay in between. Germline assignment: CDR1 GTSNPN and CDR2 SVGIG (reference sequence). CDR3 region: CAWSPSSGNTIYF. In nucleotides, the CDR3 is TGTGCCTGGAGTCCCAGCTCTGGAAACACCATATATTTT. Supplemented by reference TRBV30 and TRBJ1-3, the full variable domain reads SQTIHQWPATLVQPVGSPLSLECTVEGTSNPNLYWYRQAAGRGLQLLFYSVGIGQISSEVPQNLSASRPQDRQFILSSKKLLLSDSGFYLCAWSPSSGNTIYFGEGSWLTVV.

This clone was seen just once. This chain connects TRBV3-1 (or the pseudogene TRBV3-2) to TRBJ1-1; D possibly corresponds to TRBD1 (6 bases). The germline gives CDR1 LGHDT, CDR2 YNNKEL (reference sequence). The CDR3 length is 17 residues. Trimming stripped 3 bases from V and 1 base from J, with 18 bases between. CDR3 in amino acids: CASSQLKTGARNTEAFF. The CDR3 DNA sequence: TGTGCCAGCAGCCAGCTGAAGACAGGCGCCCGGAACACTGAAGCTTTCTTT.

The V gene is TRBV3-1 (or the pseudogene TRBV3-2), the J gene TRBJ1-1, with TRBD1 matching over 9 bases. The CDR3 is made up of 16 amino acids. Trimming took 1 base from V and 4 from J; bases not matched to a gene: 7. The germline gives CDR1 LGHDT, CDR2 YNNKEL (reference sequence). The CDR3 DNA is TGTGCCAGCAGCCAAGTCCCGGGACAGGGAAGCACTGAAGCTTTCTTT. Protein product: CASSQVPGQGSTEAFF.

The chain uses TRBV15 and TRBJ2-6; 9 bases are a match to TRBD2. The CDR3 is 20 amino acids. CDR1 is LNHNV, CDR2 YYDKDF, per germline (reference sequence). V was clipped by 1 base and J by 0 bases; unmatched bases: 10. The CDR3 DNA is TGTGCCACCAGCAGAGGAATTAGCGGGGGATCCTTCTCTGGGGCCAACGTCCTGACTTTC. Protein product: CATSRGISGGSFSGANVLTF.

This clone has just one count. The chain uses TRBV4-3 and TRBJ1-4; tentatively, D is TRBD1 (5 bases). This CDR3 region has 15 residues. Trimming pared 4 bases from V and 13 bases from J, leaving 22 bases between. The germline V gene has CDR1 LGHNA and CDR2 YSLEER. As DNA, the CDR3 is TGCGCCAGCAGCCGGACCAGGGTCGGAGAAGGGGCACTGTTTTTT. Translating gives CASSRTRVGEGALFF.

The V and J genes are TRBV5-4 and TRBJ2-7; 10 bases align to TRBD2. This CDR3 comprises 14 residues. CDR1 is SGHNT and CDR2 is YYREEE in the germline V gene (reference sequence). The V gene end was trimmed by 5 bases and the J gene end by 6 bases; junction bases not matched to a gene: 8. The DNA of the CDR3 is TGTGCCAGCAGAATGGCCCCTAGCGGGAGCGAGCAGTACTTC. It specifies CASRMAPSGSEQYF.

The chain uses TRBV10-3 and TRBJ1-1; 7 bases are a match to TRBD1. The CDR3 has 20 amino acids. The V gene end was trimmed by 2 bases and the J gene end by 6 bases; junction bases not matched to a gene: 24. CDR1 and CDR2 from the germline V gene are ENHRY and SYGVKD. Written as DNA, the CDR3 is TGTGCCATCAGTGAGCAAGGGGGACAGCAGTTCCGCGGGAGGAATGCTGAAGCTTTCTTT. Translation: CAISEQGGQQFRGRNAEAFF.

The chain uses TRBV5-4 and TRBJ1-5; a possible D gene is TRBD1 (5 bases). Germline CDR1 SGHNT, CDR2 YYREEE (reference sequence). The CDR3 extends over 14 amino acids. Trimming stripped 7 bases from V and 7 bases from J, with 18 bases between. CDR3 region: CASRTGQLRQPQHF. CDR3 sequence (DNA): TGTGCCAGCCGCACCGGACAATTAAGGCAGCCCCAGCATTTT.